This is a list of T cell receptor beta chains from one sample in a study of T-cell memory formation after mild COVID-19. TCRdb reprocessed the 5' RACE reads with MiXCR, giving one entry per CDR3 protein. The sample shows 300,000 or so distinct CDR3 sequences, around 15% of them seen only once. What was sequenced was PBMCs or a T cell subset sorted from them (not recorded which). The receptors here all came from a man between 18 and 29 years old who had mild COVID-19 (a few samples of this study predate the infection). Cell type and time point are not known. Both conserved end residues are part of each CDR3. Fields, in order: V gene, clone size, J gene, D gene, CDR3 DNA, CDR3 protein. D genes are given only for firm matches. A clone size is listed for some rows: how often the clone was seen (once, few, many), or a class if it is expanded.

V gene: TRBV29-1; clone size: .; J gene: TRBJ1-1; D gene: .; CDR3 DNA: TGCAGCGTTGAGGCGGCCGAAGCTTTCTTT; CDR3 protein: CSVEAAEAFF
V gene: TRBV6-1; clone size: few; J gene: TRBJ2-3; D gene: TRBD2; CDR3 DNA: TGTGCCAGCCAACGGGCGGGAGGCACAGATACGCAGTATTTT; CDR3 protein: CASQRAGGTDTQYF
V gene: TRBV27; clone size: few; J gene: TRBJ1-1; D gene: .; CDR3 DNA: TGTGCCAGCAGTCTGGCAGGGTATTCTGAAGCTTTCTTT; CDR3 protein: CASSLAGYSEAFF
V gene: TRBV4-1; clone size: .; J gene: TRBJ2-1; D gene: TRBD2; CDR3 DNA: TGCGCCAGCAGCCCTTGGATATCGGGACTAGCGGGGGGCCCTCGTTACAATGAGCAGTTCTTC; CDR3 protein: CASSPWISGLAGGPRYNEQFF
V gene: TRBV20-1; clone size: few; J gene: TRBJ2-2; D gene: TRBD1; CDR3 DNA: TGCAGTGCTAGATTTGGACAGGGATACACCGGGGAGCTGTTTTTT; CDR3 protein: CSARFGQGYTGELFF
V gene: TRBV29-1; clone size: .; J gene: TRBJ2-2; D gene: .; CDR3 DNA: TGCAGCGTTGAACAGGGAAGGAGGCTGTTTTTT; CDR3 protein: CSVEQGRRLFF
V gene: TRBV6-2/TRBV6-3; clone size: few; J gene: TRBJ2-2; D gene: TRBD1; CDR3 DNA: TGTGCCAGCAGAGAACCACAGGGGGCCGGGGAGCTGTTTTTT; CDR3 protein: CASREPQGAGELFF
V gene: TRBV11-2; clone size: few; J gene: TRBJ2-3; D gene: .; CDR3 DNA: TGTGCCAGCAGCCCGTTCTCCGGGTTTAGAGATACGCAGTATTTT; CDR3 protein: CASSPFSGFRDTQYF
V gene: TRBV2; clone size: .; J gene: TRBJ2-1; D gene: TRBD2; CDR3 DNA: TGTGCCAGCAGTGTGCGGCTAGCGGGGGAGCAGTTCTTC; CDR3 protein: CASSVRLAGEQFF
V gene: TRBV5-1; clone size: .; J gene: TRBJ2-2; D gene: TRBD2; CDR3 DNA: TGCGCCAGCAGCGCCGGGACTAGCGGGGAAGCCGGGGAGCTGTTTTTT; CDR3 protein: CASSAGTSGEAGELFF
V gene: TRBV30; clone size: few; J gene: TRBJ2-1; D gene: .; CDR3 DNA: TGTGCCTGGAGTGTACGGGGTTGGCAGGGGAATGAGCAGTTCTTC; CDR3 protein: CAWSVRGWQGNEQFF
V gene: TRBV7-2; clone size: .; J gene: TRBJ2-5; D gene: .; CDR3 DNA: TGTGCCAGCATGGACGCCTGGGGGGAGACCCAGTACTTC; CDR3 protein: CASMDAWGETQYF
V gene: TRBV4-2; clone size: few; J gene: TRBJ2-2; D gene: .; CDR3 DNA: TGTGCCAGCAGCCAAGAGTTTCAGGGCAGGTGGGGAGTCACCGGGGAGCTGTTTTTT; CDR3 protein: CASSQEFQGRWGVTGELFF
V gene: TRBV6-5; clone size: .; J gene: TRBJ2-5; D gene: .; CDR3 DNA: TGTGCCAGCACCCTGGGACTTCGGGGAGAGACCCAGTACTTC; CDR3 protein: CASTLGLRGETQYF
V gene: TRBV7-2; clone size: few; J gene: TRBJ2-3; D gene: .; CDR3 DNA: TGTGCCAGCAGCCGCAGGGCCACAGATACGCAGTATTTT; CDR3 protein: CASSRRATDTQYF
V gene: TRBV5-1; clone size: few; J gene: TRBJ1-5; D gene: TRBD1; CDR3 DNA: TGCGCCAGCAGCGCAGGACAGGGTTTGGGTCCCCAGCATTTT; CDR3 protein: CASSAGQGLGPQHF
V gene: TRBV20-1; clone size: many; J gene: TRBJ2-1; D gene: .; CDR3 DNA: TGCAGTGCTTATCCTCCGGGACGCTCCTACAATGAGCAGTTCTTC; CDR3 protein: CSAYPPGRSYNEQFF
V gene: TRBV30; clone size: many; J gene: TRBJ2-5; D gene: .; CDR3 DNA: TGTGCCTGGAGAGCGGCAGCCCAAGAGACCCAGTACTTC; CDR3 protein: CAWRAAAQETQYF
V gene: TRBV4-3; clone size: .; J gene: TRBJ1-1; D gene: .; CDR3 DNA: TGCGCCAGCAGCCAGACAGTTACTAACACTGAAGCTTTCTTT; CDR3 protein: CASSQTVTNTEAFF
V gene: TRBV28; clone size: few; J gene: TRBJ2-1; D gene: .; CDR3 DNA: TGTGCCAGCAGAGGGGTCGAGGGGTCTTCCTACAATGAGCAGTTCTTC; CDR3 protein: CASRGVEGSSYNEQFF
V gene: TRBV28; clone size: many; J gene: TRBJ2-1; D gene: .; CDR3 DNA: TGTGCCAGCAGTCCAGCGTGGGGGAATGAGCAGTTCTTC; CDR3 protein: CASSPAWGNEQFF
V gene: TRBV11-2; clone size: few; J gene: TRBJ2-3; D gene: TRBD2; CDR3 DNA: TGTGCCAGCAGCTTAGGACTAGCGGGGGGGCCCACAGATACGCAGTATTTT; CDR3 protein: CASSLGLAGGPTDTQYF
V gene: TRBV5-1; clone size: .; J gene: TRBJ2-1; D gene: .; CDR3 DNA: TGCGCCAGCAGCCCCCCGCCCCGGAATGAGCAGTTCTTC; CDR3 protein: CASSPPPRNEQFF
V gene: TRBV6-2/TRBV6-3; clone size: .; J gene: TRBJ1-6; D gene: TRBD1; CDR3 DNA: TGTGCCAGCAGTTACCGGACAGGGACGACGGGTTCACCCCTCCACTTT; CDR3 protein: CASSYRTGTTGSPLHF
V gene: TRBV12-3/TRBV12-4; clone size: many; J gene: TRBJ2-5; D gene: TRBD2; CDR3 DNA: TGTGCCAGCAGTCTGCTAGCGGGGGCTGGAGAGACCCAGTACTTC; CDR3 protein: CASSLLAGAGETQYF
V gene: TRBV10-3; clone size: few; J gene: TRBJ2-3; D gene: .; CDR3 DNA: TGTGCCATCAGCGGGCAGGAGGGTGATACGCAGTATTTT; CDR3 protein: CAISGQEGDTQYF
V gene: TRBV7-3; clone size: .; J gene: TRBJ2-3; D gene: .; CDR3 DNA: TGTGCCAGCAGCCAGCGAAATTTGCTGGCGCAGTATTTT; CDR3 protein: CASSQRNLLAQYF
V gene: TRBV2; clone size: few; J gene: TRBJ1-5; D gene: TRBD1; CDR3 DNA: TGTGCCAGCAGTGACCCCGGAAGAGGGGGCAAACAGCCCCAGCATTTT; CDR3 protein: CASSDPGRGGKQPQHF